Below are 18 T cell receptor beta chains sequenced from a single sample in a study of blood T cell repertoires in COVID-19. The method was immunoSEQ multiplex PCR; TCRdb's version includes in-frame clones alone and lacks a portion of them. Of under 300,000 clones listed, 87% are singletons. Sequenced sample: PBMCs or T cells enriched from blood (not recorded which). Receptors originate from a woman aged 25 to 39 with acute COVID-19.

Comments on this clone: One end of the junction does not line up with germline, which may come from a read error. The rearrangement uses TRBV18 and TRBJ2-5; D call uncertain. The CDR3 consists of 12 residues. Germline V gene sequence: CDR1 KGHSH, CDR2 LQKENI. CDR3 bases: TGTGCCAGCTCACTCTACCACGAGACCCAGTACTTC. It yields the protein CASSLYHETQYF. The full variable domain, its missing parts supplied by reference TRBV18 and TRBJ2-5, is NAGVMQNPRHLVRRRGQEARLRCSPMKGHSHVYWYRQLPEEGLKFMVYLQKENIIDESGMPKERFSAEFPKEGPSILRIQQVVRGDSAAYFCASSLYHETQYFGPGTRLLVL.

The CDR3 loop reads CASSFSQGEAYEQYF. DNA of the CDR3: TGTGCCAGCAGCTTTTCACAGGGGGAAGCGTACGAGCAGTACTTC. The chain couples TRBV7-9 to TRBJ2-7, with TRBD1 matching over 8 bases. Looked up from germline, CDR1 is SEHNR and CDR2 is FQNEAQ (reference sequence). This CDR3 comprises 15 residues. V was clipped by 3 bases and J by 4 bases; unmatched bases: 8. Full variable domain (remainder filled in from reference TRBV7-9 and TRBJ2-7): DTGVSQNPRHKITKRGQNVTFRCDPISEHNRLYWYRQTLGQGPEFLTYFQNEAQLEKSRLLSDRFSAERPKGSFSTLEIQRTEQGDSAMYLCASSFSQGEAYEQYFGPGTRLTVT.

In this sample, this clone turned up a few times. J is TRBJ1-4 and V is TRBV7-9, with D tentatively TRBD1 (6 bases). Trimming removed 3 bases from V and 7 bases from J, with 9 bases in between. Looked up from germline, CDR1 is SEHNR and CDR2 is FQNEAQ (reference sequence). The CDR3 loop spans 13 amino acids. CDR3 residues: CASSFAGAEKLFF. DNA for the CDR3: TGTGCCAGCAGCTTTGCAGGGGCTGAAAAACTGTTTTTT.

This CDR3 reads CASSRTGLSYEQYF. DNA for the CDR3: TGTGCCAGCAGTCGGACAGGGCTCTCCTACGAGCAGTACTTC. V gene TRBV6-2 or TRBV6-3 combines with J gene TRBJ2-7; 8 nucleotides match TRBD1. This CDR3 contains 14 residues. The J segment lost 0 bases and the V segment lost 5 bases, leaving 3 bases of the junction unmatched. The germline V gene has CDR1 MNHEY and CDR2 SVGEGT.

The chain uses TRBV19 and TRBJ1-5; TRBD1 agrees at 7 bases. The CDR3 spans 15 residues. Germline values: CDR1 LNHDA, CDR2 SQIVND (reference sequence). Losses at the gene ends were 3 bases for V and 4 bases for J; bases not matched to a gene: 6. The CDR3 spells CASSMNRGKNQPQHF. The CDR3 nucleotides read TGTGCCAGTAGTATGAACAGGGGAAAGAATCAGCCCCAGCATTTT.

About this clone: This specimen includes other DNA sequences encoding the same CDR3. The chain uses TRBV12-3 or TRBV12-4 and TRBJ1-2; 7 nucleotides agree with TRBD1. There are 13 residues in the CDR3. Trimming took 6 bases from V and 7 from J; bases not matched to a gene: 8. The CDR3 is CASSPTGDGGYTF. CDR3 in DNA: TGTGCCAGCAGCCCTACAGGGGACGGTGGCTACACCTTC.

The chain couples TRBV28 to TRBJ2-7; D is possibly TRBD1 (5 bases). The length of the CDR3 is 13 residues. Trimming pared 10 bases from V and 5 bases from J, leaving 18 bases between. Germline assignment: CDR1 MDHEN and CDR2 SYDVKM. The CDR3 DNA sequence: TGTGCCACCACAATCGGCCAGGGCGACGAGCAGTACTTC. Translating it yields CATTIGQGDEQYF. The variable domain in full, completed from reference TRBV28 and TRBJ2-7, reads DVKVTQSSRYLVKRTGEKVFLECVQDMDHENMFWYRQDPGLGLRLIYFSYDVKMKEKGDIPEGYSVSREKKERFSLILESASTNQTSMYLCATTIGQGDEQYFGPGTRLTVT.

The V call is TRBV6-1, the J call TRBJ1-4, with no clear D. CDR3 length equals 15 residues. Germline V gives CDR1 MNHNS, CDR2 SASEGT. V was clipped by 2 bases and J by 8 bases, with 15 bases between them. CDR3 nucleotides: TGTGCCAGCAGTGAAAGCGGCCTAACGGGGGAAAAACTGTTTTTT. It is translated as CASSESGLTGEKLFF.

The chain couples TRBV20-1 to TRBJ2-7; 9 bases are shared with TRBD1. The CDR3 spans 13 residues. V dropped 3 bases and J dropped 4; count of bases not matched to a gene: 4. The germline gives CDR1 DFQATT, CDR2 SNEGSKA (reference sequence). The chain's CDR3 is CSASGTGFYEQYF. The CDR3 DNA is TGCAGTGCTAGTGGGACAGGGTTTTACGAGCAGTACTTC.

This chain joins TRBV3-1 (or the pseudogene TRBV3-2) and TRBJ2-3; tentative D call: TRBD2 (6 bases). This CDR3 region has 15 residues. Germline V CDR1 and CDR2: LGHDT, YNNKEL (reference sequence). The ends were cut back, 0 bases at V and 5 bases at J, with 12 bases in the middle. The CDR3 loop is CASSQEAGWGDTQYF. DNA of the CDR3: TGTGCCAGCAGCCAAGAGGCGGGGTGGGGAGATACGCAGTATTTT.

DNA for the CDR3: TGTGCCAGCTCGGTTCGTAGGGGTTATTCACCCCTCCACTTT. As protein: CASSVRRGYSPLHF. The rearrangement uses TRBV27 and TRBJ1-6; possibly TRBD1 for D (5 bases). Germline V gene data show CDR1 as MNHEY and CDR2 as SMNVEV (reference sequence). Trimming cost V 8 bases and J 8 bases, with 16 bases left between them. This CDR3 is built from 14 residues.

V gene TRBV2 combines with J gene TRBJ1-1; TRBD1 aligns across 7 bases. CDR1 SNHLY and CDR2 FYNNEI come from the germline V gene. Trimming took 6 bases from V and 1 from J; bases not matched to a gene: 8. The CDR3 has 15 amino acids. The CDR3 protein is CASRHRQGSNTEAFF. For the CDR3, the DNA is TGTGCCAGCAGACACAGACAGGGATCGAACACTGAAGCTTTCTTT.

This chain links TRBV24-1 with TRBJ2-3; 8 positions match TRBD2. Germline trimming cut 8 bases from V and 3 bases from J; bases unmatched to any gene: 9. CDR1 and CDR2 (germline): KGHDR, SFDVKD. This CDR3 spans 15 amino acids. The CDR3 region is CATTRGGGKTDTQYF. The CDR3 DNA follows: TGTGCCACCACGAGGGGCGGGGGGAAGACAGATACGCAGTATTTT.

The CDR3 loop is CASSLRDRGQQFF. DNA for the CDR3: TGTGCCAGCAGCTTACGGGACAGGGGGCAGCAGTTCTTC. The chain is built from TRBV11-2 and TRBJ2-1; TRBD1 matches at 12 bases. The CDR3 is 13 amino acids. Germline CDR1 reads SGHAT; CDR2 reads FQNNGV. V lost 2 bases, J lost 11 bases, and 1 base stayed unmatched.

V and J are TRBV28 and TRBJ2-1; 11 bases are shared with TRBD2. The CDR3 covers 14 residues. After removal of 10 bases from V and 9 bases from J, the junction contained 11 bases not matched to a gene. The germline CDR1 and CDR2 sequences are MDHEN and SYDVKM. The CDR3 reads CATVAGGPVSEQFF. Written as DNA, the CDR3 is TGTGCCACTGTAGCGGGAGGGCCGGTCAGTGAGCAGTTCTTC.

The chain has TRBV6-5 and TRBJ2-3; 8 bases are a match to TRBD1. In germline, CDR1 is MNHEY, CDR2 SVGAGI. With V trimmed by 6 bases and J by 15 bases, 20 bases remained unmatched. This CDR3 spans 15 amino acids. The CDR3 protein is CASSGDGTGFDTVYF. Written as DNA, the CDR3 is TGTGCCAGCAGCGGGGACGGGACAGGATTCGATACGGTTTATTTT.

The chain couples TRBV28 to TRBJ2-3, with D possibly being TRBD2 (7 bases). CDR3 length: 15 residues. Germline CDR1 MDHEN, CDR2 SYDVKM. With 3 bases removed from V and 4 bases from J, the gap between germline ends came to 14 bases. This CDR3 reads CASSFGPGGPDTQYF. The CDR3 bases are TGTGCCAGCAGTTTCGGACCGGGGGGCCCAGATACGCAGTATTTT.

This chain uses TRBV9 with TRBJ2-4; no reliable D call. CDR1 and CDR2 (germline): SGDLS, YYNGEE. This CDR3 is built from 13 residues. V lost 5 bases and J 8 bases, leaving 14 bases between the germline ends. CDR3 nucleotides: TGTGCCAGCAGTTCTCTGTCCGAGGACATTCAGTACTTC. The encoded protein is CASSSLSEDIQYF.